Listed below are T cell receptor beta chains from one sample, sequenced in a study of identical twins. Using its own MiXCR run on the 5' RACE reads, TCRdb lists one record per CDR3 protein. The sample yields 450,000 to 500,000 distinct CDR3 sequences, approximately 15% seen once. These same records also appear under a second study, on yellow fever vaccine responses in identical twins.

Specimen: CD4+ T cells sorted from blood. Every receptor here comes from a woman aged 18-30 years in good health. CDR3s include the opening cysteine and the closing phenylalanine or tryptophan.

>TRBJ2-5|TRBV7-8
CASSPRASGVETQYF
>TRBJ1-5|TRBV12-3/TRBV12-4
CASSPTGVSQPQHF
>TRBJ2-5|TRBV21-1
CASSKGRTKETQYF
>TRBJ2-5|TRBV15
CATSRDIQGTETQYF
>TRBJ2-7|TRBV6-5
CAAQGSSYEQYF
>TRBJ2-7|TRBV15
CATSRVRDRLGHLSYEQYF
>TRBJ2-5|TRBV29-1
CSVAYRATLTYF
>TRBJ2-1|TRBV27
CASSLAPSSQFRPYNEQFF
>TRBJ2-7|TRBV6-1
CASSSTDSSYEQYF
>TRBJ2-2|TRBV4-1
CASSQRTSGSTGELFF
>TRBJ1-1|TRBV3-1
CASSQGSLGGAFF